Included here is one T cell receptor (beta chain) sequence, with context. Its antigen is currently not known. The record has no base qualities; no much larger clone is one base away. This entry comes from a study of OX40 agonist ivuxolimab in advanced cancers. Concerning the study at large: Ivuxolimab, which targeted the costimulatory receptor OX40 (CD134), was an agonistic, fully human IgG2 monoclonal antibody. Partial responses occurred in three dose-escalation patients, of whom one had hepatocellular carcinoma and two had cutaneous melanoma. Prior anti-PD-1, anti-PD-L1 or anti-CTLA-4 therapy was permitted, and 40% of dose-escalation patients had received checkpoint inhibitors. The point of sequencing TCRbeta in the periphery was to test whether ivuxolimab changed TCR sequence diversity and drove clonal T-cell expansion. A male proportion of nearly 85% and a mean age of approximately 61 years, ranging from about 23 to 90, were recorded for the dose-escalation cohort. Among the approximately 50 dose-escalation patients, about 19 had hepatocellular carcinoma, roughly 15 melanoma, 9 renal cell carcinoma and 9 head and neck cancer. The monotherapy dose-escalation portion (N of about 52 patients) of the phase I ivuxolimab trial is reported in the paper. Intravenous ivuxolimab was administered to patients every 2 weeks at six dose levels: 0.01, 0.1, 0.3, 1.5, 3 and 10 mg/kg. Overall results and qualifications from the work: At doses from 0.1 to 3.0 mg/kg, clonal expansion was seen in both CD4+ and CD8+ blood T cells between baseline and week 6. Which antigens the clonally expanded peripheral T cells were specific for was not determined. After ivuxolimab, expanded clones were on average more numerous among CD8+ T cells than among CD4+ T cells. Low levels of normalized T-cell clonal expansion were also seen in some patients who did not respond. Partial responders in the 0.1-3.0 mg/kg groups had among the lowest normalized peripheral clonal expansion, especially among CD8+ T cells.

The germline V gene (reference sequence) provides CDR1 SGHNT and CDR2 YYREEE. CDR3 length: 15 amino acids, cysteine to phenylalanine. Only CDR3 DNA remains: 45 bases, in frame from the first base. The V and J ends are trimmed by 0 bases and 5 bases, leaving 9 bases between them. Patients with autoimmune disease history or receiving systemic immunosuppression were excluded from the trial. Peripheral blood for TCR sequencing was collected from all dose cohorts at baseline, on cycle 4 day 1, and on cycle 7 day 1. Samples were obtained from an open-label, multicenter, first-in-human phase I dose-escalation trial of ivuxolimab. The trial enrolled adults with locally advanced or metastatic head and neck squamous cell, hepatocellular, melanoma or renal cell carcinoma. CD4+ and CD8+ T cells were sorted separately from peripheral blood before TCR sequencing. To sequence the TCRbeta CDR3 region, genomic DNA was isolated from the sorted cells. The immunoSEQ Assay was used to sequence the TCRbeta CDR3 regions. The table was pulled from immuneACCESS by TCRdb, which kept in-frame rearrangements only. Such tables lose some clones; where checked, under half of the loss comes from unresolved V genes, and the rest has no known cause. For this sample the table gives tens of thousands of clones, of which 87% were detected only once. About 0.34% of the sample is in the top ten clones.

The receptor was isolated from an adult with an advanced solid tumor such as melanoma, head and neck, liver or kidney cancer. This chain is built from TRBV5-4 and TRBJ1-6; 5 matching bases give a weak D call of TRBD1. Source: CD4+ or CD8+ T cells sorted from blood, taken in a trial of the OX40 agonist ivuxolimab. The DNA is TGTGCCAGCAGCTTGGGACAGCTCCATAATTCACCCCTCCACTTT. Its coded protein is CASSLGQLHNSPLHF.